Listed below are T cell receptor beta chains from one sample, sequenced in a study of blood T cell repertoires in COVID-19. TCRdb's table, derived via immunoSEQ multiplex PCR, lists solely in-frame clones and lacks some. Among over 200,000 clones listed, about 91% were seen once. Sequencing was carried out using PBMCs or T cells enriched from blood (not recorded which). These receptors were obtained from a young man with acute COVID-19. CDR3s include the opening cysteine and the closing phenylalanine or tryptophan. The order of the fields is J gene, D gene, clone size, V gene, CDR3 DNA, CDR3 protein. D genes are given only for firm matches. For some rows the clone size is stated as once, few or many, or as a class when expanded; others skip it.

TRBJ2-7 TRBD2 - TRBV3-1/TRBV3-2 TGTGCCAGCAGCCAAGACCGGGAGGGCCTTTACGAGCAGTACTTC CASSQDREGLYEQYF
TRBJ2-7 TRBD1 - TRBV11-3 TGTGCCAGCAGCTTTTTCGGCAGACAGGGGAGGAACGAGCAGTACTTC CASSFFGRQGRNEQYF
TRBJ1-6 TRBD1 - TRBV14 TGTGCCAGCAGCCAAGTTACAGGGGGCTGGAATTCACCCCTCCACTTT CASSQVTGGWNSPLHF
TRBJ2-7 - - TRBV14 TGTGCCAGCAGCCAAGCAGGGTCTTATGTTTACGAGCAGTACTTC CASSQAGSYVYEQYF
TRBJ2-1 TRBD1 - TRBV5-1 TGCGCCAGCAGCTCCCAACCGGGACAGAAGAATGAGCAGTTCTTC CASSSQPGQKNEQFF
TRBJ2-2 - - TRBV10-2 TGCGCCAGCAGTAAAACAGGGTTCACCGGGGAGCTGTTTTTT CASSKTGFTGELFF
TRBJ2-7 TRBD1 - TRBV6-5 TGTGCCAGCAGTTACTCGAGGGACAGGGGAAGATACGAGCAGTACTTC CASSYSRDRGRYEQYF
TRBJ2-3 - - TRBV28 TGTGCCAGCAGTTCTCCAAACCTAAGACTAGGAATCACCACAGATACGCAGTATTTT CASSSPNLRLGITTDTQYF
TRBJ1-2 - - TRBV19 TGTGCCAGTAGCTCACCCTTCCAGGTTCAGGTCGGCTACACCTTC CASSSPFQVQVGYTF
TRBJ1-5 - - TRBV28 TGTGCCACAGAGGGCAATCAGCCCCAGCATTTT CATEGNQPQHF
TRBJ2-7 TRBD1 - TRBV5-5 TGTGCCAGCAGCTTCGAAGGGACAGGGGGCGTTAATGAGCAGTACTTC CASSFEGTGGVNEQYF
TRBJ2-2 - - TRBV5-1 TGCGCCAGCAGTTCCGAGTTCCCGGACACCGGGGAGCTGTTTTTT CASSSEFPDTGELFF
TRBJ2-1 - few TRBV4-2 TGTGCCAGCAGCCACCTAAAGCCTAGATCCTACAATGAGCAGTTCTTC CASSHLKPRSYNEQFF
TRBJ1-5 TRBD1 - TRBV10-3 TGTGCCATCAGTCGACAGGGGGAAGATCAGCCCCAGCATTTT CAISRQGEDQPQHF
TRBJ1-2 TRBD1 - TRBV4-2 TGTGCCAGCAGCCAAGAGGGGCCGGGACAGGGTACCAGAAGGGGTGGCTACACCTTC CASSQEGPGQGTRRGGYTF
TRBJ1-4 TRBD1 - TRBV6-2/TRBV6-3 TGTGCCAGCAGTACGGACAGGGTTGAAAAACTGTTTTTT CASSTDRVEKLFF
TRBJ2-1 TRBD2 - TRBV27 TGTGCCAGCAGTCCGCGGCCCATCTATAGCGGGAGATTTCTGTGCAATGAGCAGTTCTTC CASSPRPIYSGRFLCNEQFF
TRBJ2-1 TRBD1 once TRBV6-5 TGTGCCAGCAGGGACAGGGGCACCTACAATGAGCAGTTCTTC CASRDRGTYNEQFF
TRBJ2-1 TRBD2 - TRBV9 TGTGCCAGCAGCGTAGGTAGCGGGTTAGATGAGCAGTTCTTC CASSVGSGLDEQFF
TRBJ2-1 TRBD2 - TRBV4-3 TGCGCCAGCAGCCAAGAGTCTAGCGGGAGGGCCAATGAGCAGTTCTTC CASSQESSGRANEQFF
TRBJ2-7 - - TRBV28 TGTGCCAGCAGCTCTCCGATGGAGGTGGGCTACGAGCAGTACTTC CASSSPMEVGYEQYF
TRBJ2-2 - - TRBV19 TGTGCCAGTAAAAGTCGAGGGACGAACACCGGGGAGCTGTTTTTT CASKSRGTNTGELFF
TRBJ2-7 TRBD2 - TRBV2 TGTGCCAGCACTGGACTAGTCCACGAGCAGTACTTC CASTGLVHEQYF
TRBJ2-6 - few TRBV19 TGTGCCAGTAGTATAACAGCCTCTGGGGCCAACGTCCTGACTTTC CASSITASGANVLTF
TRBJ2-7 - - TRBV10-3 TGTGCCATCAGTGCTAACTACGAGCAGTACTTC CAISANYEQYF
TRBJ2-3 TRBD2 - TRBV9 TGTGCCAGCAGCCCACGGACTAGCGGGAGACGGGATACGCAGTATTTT CASSPRTSGRRDTQYF
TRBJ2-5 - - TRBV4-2 TGTGCCAGCAGCCAAGAACTACCTCAAGAGACCCAGTACTTC CASSQELPQETQYF
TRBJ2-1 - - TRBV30 TGTGCCTGGAGTGGGGGGCTCAGCTCCTACAATGAGCAGTTCTTC CAWSGGLSSYNEQFF
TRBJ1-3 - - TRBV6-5 TGTGCCAGCAGTCGGGACTTAGGGAGGGGAAACACCATATATTTT CASSRDLGRGNTIYF
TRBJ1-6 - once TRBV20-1 TGCAGTGCTCGTGAAACAAACAGGGAGCCTTCACCCCTCCACTTT CSARETNREPSPLHF
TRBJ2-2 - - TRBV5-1 TGCGCCAGCAGCTTGGACGCCCTGGGACAGAACACCGGGGAGCTGTTTTTT CASSLDALGQNTGELFF
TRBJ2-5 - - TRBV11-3 TGTGCCAGCAGCTCCAGAGAGACCCAGTACTTC CASSSRETQYF
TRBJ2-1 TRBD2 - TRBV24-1 TGTGCCACCAGTGATGCCCCGGGACTAGCGGGAAGTCCGAGCTCCTACAATGAGCAGTTCTTC CATSDAPGLAGSPSSYNEQFF
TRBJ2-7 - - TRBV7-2 TGTGCCAGCAGCTTAAGCCCGCCGCCAGCGGGCCTCTCCTACGAGCAGTACTTC CASSLSPPPAGLSYEQYF
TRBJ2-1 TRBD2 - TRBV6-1 TGTGCCAGCAGTGAAGGGACTAGCGGGCCCAGTTACAATGAGCAGTTCTTC CASSEGTSGPSYNEQFF
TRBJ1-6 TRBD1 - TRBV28 TGTGCCAGCCTCTCCCTAGGACAGGGGAGTTCACCCCTCCACTTT CASLSLGQGSSPLHF
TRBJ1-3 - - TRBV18 TGTGCCAGCTCACCCACCCACAGGGACCCCTCTGGAAACACCATATATTTT CASSPTHRDPSGNTIYF
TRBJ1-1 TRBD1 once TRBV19 TGTGCCAGTAGTATACGGACAGGCCCCGGAGCTTTCTTT CASSIRTGPGAFF
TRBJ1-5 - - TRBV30 TGTGCCTGGAGTGTTGGACAGTACAATCAGCCCCAGCATTTT CAWSVGQYNQPQHF
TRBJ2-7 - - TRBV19 TGTGCCAGTAGAGTGGAGGGCACCTACGAGCAGTACTTC CASRVEGTYEQYF
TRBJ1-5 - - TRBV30 TGTGCCTGGAGTGTGGACTTCGATCAGCCCCAGCATTTT CAWSVDFDQPQHF
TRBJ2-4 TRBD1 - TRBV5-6 TGTGCCAGCAGCCCGACAGGGAGTCTAGCCAAAAACATTCAGTACTTC CASSPTGSLAKNIQYF
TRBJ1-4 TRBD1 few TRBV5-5 TGTGCCAGCAACCCGATGACAGGGGACAAACTGTTTTTT CASNPMTGDKLFF
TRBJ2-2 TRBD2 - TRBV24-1 TGTGCCACCAGTCCACTAGCGGGAGCGTGGGCTGGGGAGCTGTTTTTT CATSPLAGAWAGELFF
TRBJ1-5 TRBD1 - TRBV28 TGTGCCAGCAGTCGACAGGGATATAGCAATCAGCCCCAGCATTTT CASSRQGYSNQPQHF
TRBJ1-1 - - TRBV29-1 TGCAGCGTTGTTCTGAGACGGGAGAACACTGAAGCTTTCTTT CSVVLRRENTEAFF
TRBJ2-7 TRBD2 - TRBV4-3 TGCGCCAGCAGCCAAGATGGGCCTCGGGAGGGGTCCTACGAGCAGTACTTC CASSQDGPREGSYEQYF
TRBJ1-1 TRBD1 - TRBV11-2 TGTGCCAGCAGCTTAGCCCTGGGACAGCCAATGAACACTGAAGCTTTCTTT CASSLALGQPMNTEAFF
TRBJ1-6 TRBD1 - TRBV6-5 TGTGCCAGCAGTTACTCGACAGGGTTGTTCAGCTCACCCCTCCACTTT CASSYSTGLFSSPLHF
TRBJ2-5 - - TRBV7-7 TGTGCTAGCAGCTTAGTAGAGGGACATATGGAGACCCAGTACTTC CASSLVEGHMETQYF
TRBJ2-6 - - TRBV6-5 TGTGCCAGCAGTTACGGCGGGGTCCTGACTTTC CASSYGGVLTF
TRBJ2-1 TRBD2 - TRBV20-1 TGCAGTGCTAGTTCTAGCGGGAGGACCAGCAATGAGCAGTTCTTC CSASSSGRTSNEQFF